Included here is one T cell receptor beta chain sequence, with context. Its antigen is still unknown. The sample originates from a study of identical twins. Template switching created a universal primer site, and the cDNA included unique molecular identifiers. TCRdb called the 5' RACE reads again in MiXCR, with one record for every CDR3 protein. The sample records about 730,000 distinct CDR3 sequences, around 21% being singletons. The CDR3 is 13 amino acids. Trimming took 5 bases from V and 8 from J; bases not matched to a gene: 5. Germline CDR1 DFQATT, CDR2 SNEGSKA (reference sequence). Study-wide points: Twins shared beta out-of-frame sequences in excess, but this excess was weaker.

The sample also formed part of further work on T cells expressing NK-cell markers. That paper states: Anti-gamma-delta TCR antibody use in several experiments restricted sorting to alpha-beta TCR T cells. About six donors showed dominant NKG2C+ clonotypes comprising roughly 1.0-7.0% of their CD8+ T cells.

Material: PBMCs. This sequence was found in a woman younger than 35 in good health. This chain joins TRBV20-1 and TRBJ2-4; 11 bases align to TRBD1. CDR3 region: CSAGDRGMDIQYF. CDR3 DNA sequence: TGCAGTGCTGGGGACAGGGGGATGGACATTCAGTACTTC.